These 21 T cell receptor beta chains share one sample of origin, sequenced in a study of blood T cell repertoires in COVID-19. The data were produced by immunoSEQ multiplex PCR, yet TCRdb's version contains in-frame clones alone and is incomplete. Altogether 200,000 to 300,000 clones are present, just under 85% being singletons, with the ten largest covering 7.5% to 10%. Sample: peripheral blood. These receptors originate from a man aged 80 or over with acute or convalescent COVID-19.

V and J are TRBV7-9 and TRBJ2-7; TRBD2 aligns across 11 bases. The CDR3 covers 16 residues. Trimming removed 3 bases from V and 3 bases from J; junction bases left unmatched: 7. Germline V lookup: CDR1 SEHNR, CDR2 FQNEAQ (reference sequence). CDR3 loop: CASSFLAGGPLYEQYF. CDR3 DNA: TGTGCCAGCAGCTTCCTAGCGGGAGGCCCCCTCTACGAGCAGTACTTC. Full variable domain (remainder filled in from reference TRBV7-9 and TRBJ2-7): DTGVSQNPRHKITKRGQNVTFRCDPISEHNRLYWYRQTLGQGPEFLTYFQNEAQLEKSRLLSDRFSAERPKGSFSTLEIQRTEQGDSAMYLCASSFLAGGPLYEQYFGPGTRLTVT.

V is TRBV19 and J is TRBJ2-1; the D gene is possibly TRBD2 (5 bases). Germline V gene lookup returns CDR1 LNHDA and CDR2 SQIVND (reference sequence). The CDR3 covers 17 residues. Trimming took off 5 bases at V and 5 bases at J, with 22 bases between the two ends. Written as DNA, the CDR3 is TGTGCCAGTAGTCCCCGAGGAGGAGGAGTTTTAGACAATGAGCAGTTCTTC. Amino acids: CASSPRGGGVLDNEQFF.

The rearrangement joins TRBV27 to TRBJ2-1, with 9 bases identical to TRBD2. V lost 5 bases to trimming and J lost 0 bases; unmatched junction nucleotides: 5. Germline V gene sequence: CDR1 MNHEY, CDR2 SMNVEV (reference sequence). This CDR3 region has 16 residues. The DNA for the CDR3 is TGTGCCAGCAGTGGACTAGCGCCGAGCTCCTACAATGAGCAGTTCTTC. This encodes CASSGLAPSSYNEQFF.

This clone was seen a few times. This chain's CDR3 is CASSDLETQYF. The CDR3, as DNA: TGTGCCAGCAGTGACTTGGAGACCCAGTACTTC. The chain combines TRBV2 with TRBJ2-5; D call uncertain. CDR1 and CDR2 from the germline V gene are SNHLY and FYNNEI. The CDR3 has 11 amino acids. Deletions cut 3 bases from V and 5 bases from J, with 4 bases between.

This chain joins TRBV28 and TRBJ1-2; D unresolved. In germline, CDR1 is MDHEN, CDR2 SYDVKM. Trimming removed 4 bases from V and 2 bases from J, with 14 bases in between. This CDR3 comprises 15 residues. CDR3 in DNA: TGTGCCAGCAGTTCGCCACCGGGTGTCAACTATGGCTACACCTTC. Protein: CASSSPPGVNYGYTF.

The rearrangement uses TRBV19 and TRBJ1-1; 7 positions agree with TRBD1. This CDR3 contains 16 residues. V dropped 0 bases and J dropped 1; count of bases not matched to a gene: 5. Germline CDR1 and CDR2: LNHDA and SQIVND (reference sequence). CDR3 region: CASSIDPQGKNTEAFF. The DNA for the CDR3 is TGTGCCAGTAGTATAGATCCACAGGGGAAGAACACTGAAGCTTTCTTT. The variable domain in full, completed from reference TRBV19 and TRBJ1-1, reads DGGITQSPKYLFRKEGQNVTLSCEQNLNHDAMYWYRQDPGQGLRLIYYSQIVNDFQKGDIAEGYSVSREKKESFPLTVTSAQKNPTAFYLCASSIDPQGKNTEAFFGQGTRLTVV.

V gene TRBV7-9 combines with J gene TRBJ1-1, with no clear D. The germline CDR1 and CDR2 sequences are SEHNR and FQNEAQ (reference sequence). This CDR3 has 13 amino acids. The V end was cut by 3 bases, the J end by 5 bases, with 10 bases between. For the CDR3, the DNA is TGTGCCAGCAGCTTGGGAGTAGGGACTGAAGCTTTCTTT. Amino acid sequence: CASSLGVGTEAFF.

This clone was detected a few times. Other DNA sequences from this sample encode an identical CDR3 as well. This chain uses TRBV2 with TRBJ1-5; 10 bases are shared with TRBD1. The CDR3 loop spans 15 amino acids. Looked up from germline, CDR1 is SNHLY and CDR2 is FYNNEI. The V segment lost 5 bases and the J segment 1 base; nucleotides outside the gene matches: 2. CDR3 in DNA: TGTGCCAGCAGTCGACAGGGGGCAAGCAATCAGCCCCAGCATTTT. Encoded protein: CASSRQGASNQPQHF.

This clone was detected only a few times. The chain couples TRBV5-5 to TRBJ1-4; 9 positions match TRBD1. J was trimmed by 4 bases and V by 0 bases; bases with no gene match: 4. This CDR3 spans 16 amino acids. Looked up from germline, CDR1 is SGHKS and CDR2 is YYEKEE (reference sequence). The CDR3 DNA reads as TGTGCCAGCAGCTTGGGGACAGGGGTCCGTAATGAAAAACTGTTTTTT. Its protein is CASSLGTGVRNEKLFF.

The CDR3 DNA reads TGTGCCAGCAGCTCCTTAGAGACCCAGTACTTC. Residues: CASSSLETQYF. The gene calls are TRBV7-9 and TRBJ2-5; D ambiguous. The V gene lost 4 bases and the J gene lost 4 bases, with 4 bases spanning the gap. The CDR3 consists of 11 residues. Germline values: CDR1 SEHNR, CDR2 FQNEAQ (reference sequence).

The rearrangement uses TRBV6-1 and TRBJ1-1; TRBD1 is a possible D gene (5 bases). The germline CDR1 and CDR2 sequences are MNHNS and SASEGT. V dropped 2 bases and J dropped 7 bases, with 11 bases sitting between them. The CDR3 is made up of 13 amino acids. As DNA, the CDR3 is TGTGCCAGCAGTGAATCAGGGTATAATGAAGCTTTCTTT. It specifies CASSESGYNEAFF.

This sequence joins TRBV2 and TRBJ1-5, with 8 bases lining up with TRBD1. Germline V lookup: CDR1 SNHLY, CDR2 FYNNEI. This CDR3 has 14 amino acids. J lost 4 bases, V lost 7 bases, and 6 bases had no gene match. In DNA, the CDR3 is TGTGCCAGCATTGGACAGGGAGCAAATCAGCCCCAGCATTTT. Amino acids: CASIGQGANQPQHF.

The rearrangement uses TRBV3-1 (or the pseudogene TRBV3-2) and TRBJ2-1, with D unresolved. Trimming removed 11 bases at V and 8 bases at J, with 10 bases between. CDR3 size: 10 residues. Per the germline V gene, CDR1 is LGHDT and CDR2 is YNNKEL (reference sequence). CDR3 bases: TGTGCCTTGTGCGAGGATGAGCAGTTCTTC. The encoded protein is CALCEDEQFF.

This rearrangement joins TRBV5-1 to TRBJ1-2, with a tentative D call TRBD1 (6 bases). The CDR3 runs 14 residues. Trimming pared 3 bases from V and 5 bases from J, leaving 14 bases between. Germline-derived CDR1 and CDR2 are SGHRS and YFSETQ. The CDR3 DNA sequence: TGCGCCAGCAGCTGGGACACGGAGAGGTATGGCTACACCTTC. This codes for CASSWDTERYGYTF.

This chain links TRBV6-5 with TRBJ1-4, with D maybe TRBD1 (5 bases). The CDR3 consists of 14 residues. Germline values: CDR1 MNHEY, CDR2 SVGAGI. The germline V and J ends were trimmed by 3 bases and 3 bases, with 8 bases remaining between them. This CDR3 is CASSYTGPNEKLFF. The CDR3 DNA reads TGTGCCAGCAGTTATACAGGTCCTAATGAAAAACTGTTTTTT.

V usage is TRBV27 and J usage is TRBJ2-1, with 8 positions matching TRBD1. From germline, CDR1 is MNHEY and CDR2 SMNVEV (reference sequence). V shed 7 bases and J 5 bases; nucleotides not matched to a gene: 10. This CDR3 spans 15 amino acids. The CDR3 spells CASTRGTGRNNEQFF. The CDR3 bases are TGTGCCAGCACGAGGGGGACAGGTCGCAACAATGAGCAGTTCTTC.

This rearrangement joins TRBV28 to TRBJ1-6; 8 bases fit TRBD1. Germline CDR1 and CDR2: MDHEN and SYDVKM. This CDR3 has 16 residues. The V and J ends lost 5 bases and 7 bases, in that order; junction bases with no gene match: 10. CDR3 amino acids: CASSAGDRGRNSPLHF. As DNA, the CDR3 is TGTGCCAGCAGTGCCGGTGACAGGGGAAGGAATTCACCCCTCCACTTT.

The chain carries TRBV3-1 (or the pseudogene TRBV3-2) and TRBJ1-6; tentative D call: TRBD1 (5 bases). The germline gives CDR1 LGHDT, CDR2 YNNKEL (reference sequence). The CDR3 loop spans 17 amino acids. V gave up 0 bases and J gave up 7 bases, with 16 bases separating them. The CDR3 protein is CASSQEWGGAPNSPLHF. For the CDR3, the DNA is TGTGCCAGCAGCCAAGAGTGGGGGGGTGCTCCGAATTCACCCCTCCACTTT.

V usage is TRBV28 and J usage is TRBJ2-1, with a tentative D call TRBD1 (5 bases). Trimming took off 5 bases at V and 12 bases at J, with 14 bases between the two ends. Germline CDR1 reads MDHEN; CDR2 reads SYDVKM. This CDR3 is 12 amino acids long. The CDR3 reads CASSDPKGPQFF. CDR3 coding DNA: TGTGCCAGCAGTGACCCCAAGGGGCCGCAGTTCTTC.

The chain carries TRBV6-5 and TRBJ2-2, with D possibly TRBD1 on 5 matching bases. CDR3 size: 16 residues. CDR1 and CDR2 (germline): MNHEY, SVGAGI. V was clipped by 2 bases and J by 6 bases, with 16 bases between them. The CDR3 DNA reads TGTGCCAGCAGTTACAGGGGCGTAAGGGTCGCCGGGGAGCTGTTTTTT. This sequence encodes CASSYRGVRVAGELFF.

The chain recombines TRBV19 with TRBJ2-1; 8 bases are shared with TRBD2. With 4 bases clipped from V and 6 bases from J, the junction kept 5 bases outside the gene matches. This CDR3 comprises 14 residues. Germline V gene lookup returns CDR1 LNHDA and CDR2 SQIVND (reference sequence). The CDR3 DNA reads as TGTGCCAGTAGTACTGGACTAGCAAGCAATGAGCAGTTCTTC. It translates to CASSTGLASNEQFF.